This TCR beta chain was captured by sequencing in a study of OX40 agonist ivuxolimab in advanced cancers. This CDR3 has 12 residues. Germline V gene sequence: CDR1 MNHNY, CDR2 SVGAGI (reference sequence). V was shortened by 8 bases and J by 6 bases, with 11 bases between the two germline ends. As regards this clone: Antigen specificity is unknown.

Using immunoSEQ multiplex PCR, the repertoire was profiled, and TCRdb retains in-frame clones only, with some absent. The table has around 64,000 clones, about 90% seen once. Regarding the study as a whole: Among the lowest peripheral clonal expansion occurred in 0.1-3.0 mg/kg partial responders.

Excluded were patients having autoimmune disease history or systemic immunosuppression. The sequence was obtained from an adult with an advanced solid tumor such as melanoma, head and neck, liver or kidney cancer. This chain connects TRBV6-6 to TRBJ1-5; D gene uncertain. The source was CD4+ or CD8+ T cells sorted from blood, collected in a trial of the OX40 agonist ivuxolimab. CDR3 protein: CASSPPGQPQHF. The CDR3 nucleotides read TGTGCCAGCTCTCCGCCAGGTCAGCCCCAGCATTTT.